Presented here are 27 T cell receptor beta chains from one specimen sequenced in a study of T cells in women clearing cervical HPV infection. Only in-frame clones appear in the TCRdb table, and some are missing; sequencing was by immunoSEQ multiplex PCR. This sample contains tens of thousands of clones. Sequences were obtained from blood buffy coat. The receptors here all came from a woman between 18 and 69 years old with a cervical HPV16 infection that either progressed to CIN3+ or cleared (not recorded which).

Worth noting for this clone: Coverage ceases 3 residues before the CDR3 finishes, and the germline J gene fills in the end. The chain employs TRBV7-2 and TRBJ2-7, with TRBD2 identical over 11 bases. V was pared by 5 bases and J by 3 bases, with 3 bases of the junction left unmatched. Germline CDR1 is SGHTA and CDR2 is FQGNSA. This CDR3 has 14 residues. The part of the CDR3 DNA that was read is TGTGCCAGCAGCCAAACTAGCGGGGGCTACGAG. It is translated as CASSQTSGGYE. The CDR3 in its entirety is CASSQTSGGYEQYF.

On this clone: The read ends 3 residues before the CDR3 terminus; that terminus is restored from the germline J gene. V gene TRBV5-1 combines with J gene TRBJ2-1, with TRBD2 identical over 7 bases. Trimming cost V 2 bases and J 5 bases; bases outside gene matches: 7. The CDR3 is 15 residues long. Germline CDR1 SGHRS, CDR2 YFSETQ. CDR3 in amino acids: CASSLGSGGDNEQFF. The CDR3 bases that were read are TGCGCCAGCAGCTTAGGATCGGGGGGAGACAATGAG.

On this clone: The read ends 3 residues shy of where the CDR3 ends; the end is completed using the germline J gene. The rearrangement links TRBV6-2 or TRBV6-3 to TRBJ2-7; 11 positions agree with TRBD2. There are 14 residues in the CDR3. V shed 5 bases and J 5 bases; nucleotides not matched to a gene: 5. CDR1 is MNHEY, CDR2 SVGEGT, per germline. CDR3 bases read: TGTGCCAGCAGTCTTTTAGCGGGAGGGAACGAG. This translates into CASSLLAGGNE. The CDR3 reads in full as CASSLLAGGNEQYF.

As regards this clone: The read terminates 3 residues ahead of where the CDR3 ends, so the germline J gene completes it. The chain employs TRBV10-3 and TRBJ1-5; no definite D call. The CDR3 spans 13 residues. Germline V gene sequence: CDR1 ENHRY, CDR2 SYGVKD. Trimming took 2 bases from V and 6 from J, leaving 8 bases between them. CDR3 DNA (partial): TGTGCCATCAGTGAGAGCAGGAGTCAGCCC. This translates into CAISESRSQP. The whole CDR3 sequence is CAISESRSQPQHF.

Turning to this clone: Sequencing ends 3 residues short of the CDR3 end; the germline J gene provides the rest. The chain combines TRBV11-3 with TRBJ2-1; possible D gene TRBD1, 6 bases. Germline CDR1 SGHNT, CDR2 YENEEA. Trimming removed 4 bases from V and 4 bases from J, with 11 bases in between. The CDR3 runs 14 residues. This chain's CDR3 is CASSSRGNYNEQFF. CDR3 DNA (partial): TGTGCCAGCAGCTCCAGGGGAAATTACAATGAG.

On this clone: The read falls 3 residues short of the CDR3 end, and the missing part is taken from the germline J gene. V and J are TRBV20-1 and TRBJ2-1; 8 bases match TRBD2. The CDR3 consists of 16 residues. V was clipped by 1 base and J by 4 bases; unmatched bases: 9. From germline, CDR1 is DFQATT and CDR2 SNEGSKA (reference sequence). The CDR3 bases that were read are TGCAGTGCTAGAGTCGGGGCGGGACTAGGTTACAATGAG. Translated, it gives CSARVGAGLGYNE. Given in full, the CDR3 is CSARVGAGLGYNEQFF.

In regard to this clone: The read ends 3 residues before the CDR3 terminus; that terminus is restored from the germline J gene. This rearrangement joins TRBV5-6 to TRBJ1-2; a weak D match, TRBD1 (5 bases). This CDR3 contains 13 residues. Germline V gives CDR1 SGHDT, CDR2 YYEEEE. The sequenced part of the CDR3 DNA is TGTGCCAGCATTCAGGGAGACATATCAGGC. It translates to CASIQGDISG. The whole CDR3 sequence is CASIQGDISGYTF. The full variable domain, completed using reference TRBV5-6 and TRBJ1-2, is DAGVTQSPTHLIKTRGQQVTLRCSPKSGHDTVSWYQQALGQGPQFIFQYYEEEERQRGNFPDRFSGHQFPNYSSELNVNALLLGDSALYLCASIQGDISGYTFGSGTRLTVV.

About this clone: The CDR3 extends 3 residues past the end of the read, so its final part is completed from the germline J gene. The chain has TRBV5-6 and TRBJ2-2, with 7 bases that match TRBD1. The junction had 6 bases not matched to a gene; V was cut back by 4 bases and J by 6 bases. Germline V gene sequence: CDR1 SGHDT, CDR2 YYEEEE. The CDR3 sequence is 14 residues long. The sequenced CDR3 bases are TGTGCCAGCAGCATTGGACAGGTCGCCGGGGAG. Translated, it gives CASSIGQVAGE. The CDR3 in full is CASSIGQVAGELFF.

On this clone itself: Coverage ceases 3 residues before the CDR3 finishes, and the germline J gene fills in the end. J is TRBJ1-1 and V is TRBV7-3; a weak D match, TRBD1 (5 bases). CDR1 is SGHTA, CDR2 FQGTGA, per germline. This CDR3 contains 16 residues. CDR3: CASSLNPARDGVGAFF. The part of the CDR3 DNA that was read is TGTGCCAGCAGCTTAAATCCGGCCAGGGATGGGGTAGGA. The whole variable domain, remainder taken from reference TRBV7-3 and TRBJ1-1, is GAGVSQTPSNKVTEKGKYVELRCDPISGHTALYWYRQSLGQGPEFLIYFQGTGAADDSGLPNDRFFAVRPEGSVSTLKIQRTERGDSAVYLCASSLNPARDGVGAFFGQGTRLTVV.

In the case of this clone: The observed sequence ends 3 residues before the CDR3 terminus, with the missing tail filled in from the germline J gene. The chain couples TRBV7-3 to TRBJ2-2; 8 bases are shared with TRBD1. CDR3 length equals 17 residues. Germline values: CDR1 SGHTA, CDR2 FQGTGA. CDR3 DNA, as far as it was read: TGTGCCAGCAGTCGGGCAGGGGGCAGGGCTGGGGCCAACGTG. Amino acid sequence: CASSRAGGRAGANV. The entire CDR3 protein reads CASSRAGGRAGANVLFF.

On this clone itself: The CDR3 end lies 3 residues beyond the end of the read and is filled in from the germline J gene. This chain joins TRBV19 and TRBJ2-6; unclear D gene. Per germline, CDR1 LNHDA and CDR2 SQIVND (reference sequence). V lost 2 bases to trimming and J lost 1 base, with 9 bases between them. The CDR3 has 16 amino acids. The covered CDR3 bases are TGTGCCAGTAGTATAAGGCCCCGATCTGGGGCCAACGTC. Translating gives CASSIRPRSGANV. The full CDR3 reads CASSIRPRSGANVLTF.

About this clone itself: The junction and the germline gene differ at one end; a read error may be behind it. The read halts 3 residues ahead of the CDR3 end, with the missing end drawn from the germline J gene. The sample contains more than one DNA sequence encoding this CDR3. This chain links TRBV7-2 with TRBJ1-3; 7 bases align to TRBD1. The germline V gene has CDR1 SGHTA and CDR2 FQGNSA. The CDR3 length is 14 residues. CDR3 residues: CASSPNETGNTIYF. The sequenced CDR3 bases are TGTGCCAGCAGCCCTAATGAGACAGGGAACACT. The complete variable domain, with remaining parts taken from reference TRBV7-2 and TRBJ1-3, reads GAGVSQSPSNKVTEKGKDVELRCDPISGHTALYWYRQSLGQGLEFLIYFQGNSAPDKSGLPSDRFSAERTGGSVSTLTIQRTQQEDSAVYLCASSPNETGNTIYFGEGSWLTVV.

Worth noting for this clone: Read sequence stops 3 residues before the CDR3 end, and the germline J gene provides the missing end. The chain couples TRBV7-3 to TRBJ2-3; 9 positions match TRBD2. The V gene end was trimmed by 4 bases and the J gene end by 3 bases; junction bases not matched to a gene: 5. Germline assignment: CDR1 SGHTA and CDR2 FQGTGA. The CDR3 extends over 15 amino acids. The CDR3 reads CASSSSGETTDTQYF. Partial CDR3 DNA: TGTGCCAGCAGCTCTAGCGGGGAGACAACAGATACG.

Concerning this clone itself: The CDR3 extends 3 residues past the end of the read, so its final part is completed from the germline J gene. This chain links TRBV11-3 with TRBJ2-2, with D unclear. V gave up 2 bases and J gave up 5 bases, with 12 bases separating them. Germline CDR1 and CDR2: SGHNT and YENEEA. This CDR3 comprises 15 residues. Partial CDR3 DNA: TGTGCCAGCAGCTTAAGTAACGCGCGGACCGGGGAG. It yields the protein CASSLSNARTGE. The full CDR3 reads CASSLSNARTGELFF.

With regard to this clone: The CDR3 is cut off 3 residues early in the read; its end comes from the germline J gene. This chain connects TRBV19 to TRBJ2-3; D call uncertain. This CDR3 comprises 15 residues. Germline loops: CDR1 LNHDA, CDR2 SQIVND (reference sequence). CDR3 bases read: TGTGCCAGTAGTATAGCCCAGGCAGTTCAAGAGACG. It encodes CASSIAQAVQET. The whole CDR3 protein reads CASSIAQAVQETQYF.

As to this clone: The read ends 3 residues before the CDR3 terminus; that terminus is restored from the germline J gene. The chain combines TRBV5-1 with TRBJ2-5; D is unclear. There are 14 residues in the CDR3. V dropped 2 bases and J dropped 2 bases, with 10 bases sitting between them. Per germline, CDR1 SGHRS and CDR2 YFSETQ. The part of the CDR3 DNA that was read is TGCGCCAGCAGCTTCGAAGGGTTTCAAGAGACC. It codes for CASSFEGFQET. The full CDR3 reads CASSFEGFQETQYF.

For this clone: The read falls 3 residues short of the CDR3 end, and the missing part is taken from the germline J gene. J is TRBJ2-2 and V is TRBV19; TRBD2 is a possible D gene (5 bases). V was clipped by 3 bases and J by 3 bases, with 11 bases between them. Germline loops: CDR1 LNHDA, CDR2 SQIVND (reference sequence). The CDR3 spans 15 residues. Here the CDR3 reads CASSMDQRYTGELFF. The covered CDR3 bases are TGTGCCAGTAGTATGGACCAGCGGTACACCGGGGAG.

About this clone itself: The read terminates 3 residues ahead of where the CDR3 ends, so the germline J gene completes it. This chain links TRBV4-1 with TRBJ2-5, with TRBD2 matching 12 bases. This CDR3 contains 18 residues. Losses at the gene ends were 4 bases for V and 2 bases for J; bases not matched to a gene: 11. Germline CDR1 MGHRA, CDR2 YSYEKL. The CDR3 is CASSRYQTSGGGQETQYF. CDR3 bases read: TGCGCCAGCAGCCGATACCAGACTAGCGGGGGAGGTCAAGAGACC.

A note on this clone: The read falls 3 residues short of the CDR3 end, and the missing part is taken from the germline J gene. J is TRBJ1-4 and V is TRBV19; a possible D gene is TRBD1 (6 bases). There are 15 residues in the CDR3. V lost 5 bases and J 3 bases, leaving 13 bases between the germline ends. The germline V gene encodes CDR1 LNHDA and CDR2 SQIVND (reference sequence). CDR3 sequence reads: CASSSLDSPNEKLFF. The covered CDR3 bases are TGTGCCAGTAGTTCACTGGACAGTCCTAATGAAAAA.

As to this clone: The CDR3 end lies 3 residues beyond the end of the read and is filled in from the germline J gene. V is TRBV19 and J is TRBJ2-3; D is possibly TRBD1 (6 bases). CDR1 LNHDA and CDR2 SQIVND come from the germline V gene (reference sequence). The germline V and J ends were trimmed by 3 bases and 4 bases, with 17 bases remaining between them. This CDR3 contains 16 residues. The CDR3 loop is CASSIPTGTSADTQYF. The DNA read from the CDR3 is TGTGCCAGTAGTATCCCCACAGGGACGAGCGCAGATACG.

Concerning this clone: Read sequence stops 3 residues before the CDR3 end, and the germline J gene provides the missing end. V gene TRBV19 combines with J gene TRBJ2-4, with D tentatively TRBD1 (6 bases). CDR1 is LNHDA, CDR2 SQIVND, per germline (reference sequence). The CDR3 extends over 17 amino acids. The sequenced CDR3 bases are TGTGCCAGTAGAGAGGTATGGGGGACAAATCTGTATCAGCCT. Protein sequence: CASREVWGTNLYQP. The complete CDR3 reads CASREVWGTNLYQPQYF. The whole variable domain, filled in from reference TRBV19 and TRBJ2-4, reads DGGITQSPKYLFRKEGQNVTLSCEQNLNHDAMYWYRQDPGQGLRLIYYSQIVNDFQKGDIAEGYSVSREKKESFPLTVTSAQKNPTAFYLCASREVWGTNLYQPQYFGAGTRLSVL.

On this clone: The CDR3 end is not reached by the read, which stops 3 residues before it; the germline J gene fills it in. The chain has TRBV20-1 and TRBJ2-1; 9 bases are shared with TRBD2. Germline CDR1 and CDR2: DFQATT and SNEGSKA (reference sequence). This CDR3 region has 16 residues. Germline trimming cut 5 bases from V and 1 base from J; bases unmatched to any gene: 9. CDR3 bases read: TGCAGTGCTGTCCGACTAGCGGCCCCATCCTACAATGAG. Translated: CSAVRLAAPSYNE. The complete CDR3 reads CSAVRLAAPSYNEQFF.

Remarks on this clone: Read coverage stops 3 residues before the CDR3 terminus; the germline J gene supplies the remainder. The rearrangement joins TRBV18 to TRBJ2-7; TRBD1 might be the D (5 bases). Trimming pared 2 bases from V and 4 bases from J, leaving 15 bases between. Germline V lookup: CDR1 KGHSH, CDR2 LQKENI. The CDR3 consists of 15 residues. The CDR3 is CASSPAGAVVYEQYF. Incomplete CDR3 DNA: TGTGCCAGCTCACCAGCTGGGGCAGTTGTGTACGAG.

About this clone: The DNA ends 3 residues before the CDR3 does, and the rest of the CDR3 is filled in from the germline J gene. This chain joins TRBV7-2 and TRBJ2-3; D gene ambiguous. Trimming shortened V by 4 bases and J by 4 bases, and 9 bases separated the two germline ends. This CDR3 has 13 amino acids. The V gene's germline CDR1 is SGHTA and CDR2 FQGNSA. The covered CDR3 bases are TGTGCCAGCAGCTGGAATAGGGCAGATACG. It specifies CASSWNRADT. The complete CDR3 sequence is CASSWNRADTQYF.

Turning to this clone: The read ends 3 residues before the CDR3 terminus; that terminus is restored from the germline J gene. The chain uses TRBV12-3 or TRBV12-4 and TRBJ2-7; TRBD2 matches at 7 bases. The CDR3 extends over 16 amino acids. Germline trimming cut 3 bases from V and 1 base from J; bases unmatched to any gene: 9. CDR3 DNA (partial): TGTGCCAGCAGTTTGGTTTTCAGCGGGACTTCCTACGAG. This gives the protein CASSLVFSGTSYE. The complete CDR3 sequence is CASSLVFSGTSYEQYF.

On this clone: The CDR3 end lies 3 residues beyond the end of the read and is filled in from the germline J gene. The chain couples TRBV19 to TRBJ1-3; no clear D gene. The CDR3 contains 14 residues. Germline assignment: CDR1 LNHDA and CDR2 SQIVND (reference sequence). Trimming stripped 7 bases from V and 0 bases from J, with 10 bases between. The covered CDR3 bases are TGTGCCAGTACCCAGAGAAGCTCTGGAAACACC. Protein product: CASTQRSSGNT. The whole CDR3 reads CASTQRSSGNTIYF.

CDR3: CASSWDGVAGNEQFF. The DNA read from the CDR3 is TGCGCCAGCAGCTGGGATGGAGTAGCGGGGAATGAG. This chain links TRBV5-1 with TRBJ2-1; 8 bases match TRBD2. The DNA ends 3 residues before the CDR3 does, and the rest of the CDR3 is filled in from the germline J gene. The CDR3 has 15 residues. In germline, CDR1 is SGHRS, CDR2 YFSETQ. The V gene end was trimmed by 3 bases and the J gene end by 7 bases; junction bases not matched to a gene: 9. The full variable domain, with the rest looked up from reference TRBV5-1 and TRBJ2-1, is KAGVTQTPRYLIKTRGQQVTLSCSPISGHRSVSWYQQTPGQGLQFLFEYFSETQRNKGNFPGRFSGRQFSNSRSEMNVSTLELGDSALYLCASSWDGVAGNEQFFGPGTRLTVL.